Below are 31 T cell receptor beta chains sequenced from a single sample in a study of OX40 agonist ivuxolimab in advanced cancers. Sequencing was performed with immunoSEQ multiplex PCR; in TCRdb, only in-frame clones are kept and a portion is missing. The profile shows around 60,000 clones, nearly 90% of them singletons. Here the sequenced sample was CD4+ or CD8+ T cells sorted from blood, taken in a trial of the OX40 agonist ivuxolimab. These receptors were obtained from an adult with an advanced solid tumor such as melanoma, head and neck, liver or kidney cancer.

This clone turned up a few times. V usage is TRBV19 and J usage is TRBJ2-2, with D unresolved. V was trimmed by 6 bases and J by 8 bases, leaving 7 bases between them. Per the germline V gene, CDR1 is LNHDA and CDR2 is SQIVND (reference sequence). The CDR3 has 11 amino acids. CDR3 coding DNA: TGTGCCAGTAGGGTGCGAGGGGAGCTGTTTTTT. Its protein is CASRVRGELFF.

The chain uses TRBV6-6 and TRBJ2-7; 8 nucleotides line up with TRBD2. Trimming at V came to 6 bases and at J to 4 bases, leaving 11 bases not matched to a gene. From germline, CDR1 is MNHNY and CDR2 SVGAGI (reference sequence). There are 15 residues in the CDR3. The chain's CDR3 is CASSLTSGQLYEQYF. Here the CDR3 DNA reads TGTGCCAGCAGCCTCACTAGCGGCCAACTATACGAGCAGTACTTC.

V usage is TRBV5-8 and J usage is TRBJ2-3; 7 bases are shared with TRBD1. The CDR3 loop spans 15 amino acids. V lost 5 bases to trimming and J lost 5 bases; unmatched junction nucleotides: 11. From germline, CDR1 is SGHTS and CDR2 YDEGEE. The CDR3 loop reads CASRPGTDVRDTQYF. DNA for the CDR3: TGTGCCAGCAGGCCCGGGACAGATGTTAGAGATACGCAGTATTTT.

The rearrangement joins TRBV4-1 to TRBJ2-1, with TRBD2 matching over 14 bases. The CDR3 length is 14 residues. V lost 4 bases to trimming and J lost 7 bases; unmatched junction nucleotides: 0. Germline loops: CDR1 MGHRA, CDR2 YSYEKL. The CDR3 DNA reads TGCGCCAGCAGCCGGACTAGCGGGGGGAATGAGCAGTTCTTC. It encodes CASSRTSGGNEQFF.

Written as DNA, the CDR3 is TGTGCCAGCAGTGACGGCTCCTACGAGCAGTACTTC. Translated, it gives CASSDGSYEQYF. This chain joins TRBV6-1 and TRBJ2-7; D is unclear. CDR3 size: 12 residues. CDR1 is MNHNS and CDR2 is SASEGT in the germline V gene. The V and J ends lost 3 bases and 0 bases respectively, with 3 bases between them.

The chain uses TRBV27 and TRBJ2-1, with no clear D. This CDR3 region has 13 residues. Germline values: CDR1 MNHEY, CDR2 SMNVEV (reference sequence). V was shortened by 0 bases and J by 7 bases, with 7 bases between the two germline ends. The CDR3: CASSLSWLNEQFF. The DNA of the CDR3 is TGTGCCAGCAGTTTATCCTGGTTGAATGAGCAGTTCTTC.

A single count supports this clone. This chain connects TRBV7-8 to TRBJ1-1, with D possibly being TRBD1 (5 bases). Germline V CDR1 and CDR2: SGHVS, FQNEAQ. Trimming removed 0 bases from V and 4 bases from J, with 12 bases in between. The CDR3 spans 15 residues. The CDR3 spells CASSLAAVGATEAFF. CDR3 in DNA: TGTGCCAGCAGCTTAGCGGCCGTTGGGGCCACTGAAGCTTTCTTT. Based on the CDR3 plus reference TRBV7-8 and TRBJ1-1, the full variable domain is GAGVSQSPRYKVAKRGQDVALRCDPISGHVSLFWYQQALGQGPEFLTYFQNEAQLDKSGLPSDRFFAERPEGSVSTLKIQRTQQEDSAVYLCASSLAAVGATEAFFGQGTRLTVV.

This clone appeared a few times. The CDR3 region has the DNA TGTGCCAGTAGAACAACTAGCGGGGCCTATGGGGCTCATGGTGAGCAGTTCTTC. Its protein is CASRTTSGAYGAHGEQFF. This sequence joins TRBV19 and TRBJ2-1; 10 nucleotides line up with TRBD2. Germline V lookup: CDR1 LNHDA, CDR2 SQIVND (reference sequence). The CDR3 has 18 residues. The ends lost 6 bases at V and 9 bases at J; junction bases unmatched: 20.

Here the CDR3 DNA reads TGTGCCAGCAGTCCTCTACGGGGACAGGGTGCAGATACGCAGTATTTT. Translated: CASSPLRGQGADTQYF. This sequence joins TRBV27 and TRBJ2-3; 9 nucleotides match TRBD1. V was clipped by 5 bases and J by 4 bases; unmatched bases: 10. Germline V lookup: CDR1 MNHEY, CDR2 SMNVEV (reference sequence). This CDR3 region has 16 residues.

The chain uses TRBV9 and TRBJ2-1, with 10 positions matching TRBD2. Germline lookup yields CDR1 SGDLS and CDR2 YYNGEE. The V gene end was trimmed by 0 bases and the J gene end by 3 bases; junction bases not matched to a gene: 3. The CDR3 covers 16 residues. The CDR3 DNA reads TGTGCCAGCAGCGTAGTAGCGGGAGGCTTCTACAATGAGCAGTTCTTC. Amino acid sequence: CASSVVAGGFYNEQFF.

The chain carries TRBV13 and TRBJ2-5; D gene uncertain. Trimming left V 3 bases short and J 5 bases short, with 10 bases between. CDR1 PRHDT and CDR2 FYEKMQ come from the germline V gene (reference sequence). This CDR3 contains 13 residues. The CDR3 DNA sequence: TGTGCCAGCAGCTTCTACGTGGGGGAGACCCAGTACTTC. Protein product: CASSFYVGETQYF.

In nucleotides, the CDR3 is TGCAGTGCTAAGCTCGGCCTATCCCAGTATTTT. Translated, it gives CSAKLGLSQYF. This sequence joins TRBV20-1 and TRBJ1-5; the D is unclear. The tail of the sequence fits TRBJ2-3 better, so the J call may be wrong. The CDR3 length is 11 residues. Per the germline V gene, CDR1 is DFQATT and CDR2 is SNEGSKA (reference sequence).

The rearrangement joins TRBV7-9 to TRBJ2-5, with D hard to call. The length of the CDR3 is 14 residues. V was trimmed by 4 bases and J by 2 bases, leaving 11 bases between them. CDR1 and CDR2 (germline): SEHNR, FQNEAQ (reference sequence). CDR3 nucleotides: TGTGCCAGCAGCTCGCCCGTTGAGCAAGAGACCCAGTACTTC. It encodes CASSSPVEQETQYF.

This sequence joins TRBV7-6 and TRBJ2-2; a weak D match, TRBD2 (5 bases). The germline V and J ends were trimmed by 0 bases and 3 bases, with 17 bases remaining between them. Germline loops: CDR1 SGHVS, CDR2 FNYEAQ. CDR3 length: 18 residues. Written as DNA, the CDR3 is TGTGCCAGCAGCTTAGCGCCACTTTGGGAGATGGACACCGGGGAGCTGTTTTTT. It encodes CASSLAPLWEMDTGELFF.

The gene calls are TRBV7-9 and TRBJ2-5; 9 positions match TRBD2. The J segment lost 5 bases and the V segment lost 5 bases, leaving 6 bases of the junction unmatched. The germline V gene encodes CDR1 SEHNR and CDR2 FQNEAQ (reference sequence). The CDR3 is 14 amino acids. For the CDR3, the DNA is TGTGCCAGCAGCCCGACTAGCGGAGGGGAGACCCAGTACTTC. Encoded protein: CASSPTSGGETQYF.

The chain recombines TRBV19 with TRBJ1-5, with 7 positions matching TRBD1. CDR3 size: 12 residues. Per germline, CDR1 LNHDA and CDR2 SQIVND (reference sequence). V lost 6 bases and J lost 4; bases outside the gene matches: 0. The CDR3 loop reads CASRDRNQPQHF. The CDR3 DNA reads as TGTGCCAGTAGGGACAGGAATCAGCCCCAGCATTTT.

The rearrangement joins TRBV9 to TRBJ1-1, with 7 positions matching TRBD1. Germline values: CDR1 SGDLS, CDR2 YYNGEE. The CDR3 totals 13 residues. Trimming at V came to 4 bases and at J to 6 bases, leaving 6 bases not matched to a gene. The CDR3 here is CASSPTQGAEAFF. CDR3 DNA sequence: TGTGCCAGCAGCCCTACCCAGGGGGCTGAAGCTTTCTTT.

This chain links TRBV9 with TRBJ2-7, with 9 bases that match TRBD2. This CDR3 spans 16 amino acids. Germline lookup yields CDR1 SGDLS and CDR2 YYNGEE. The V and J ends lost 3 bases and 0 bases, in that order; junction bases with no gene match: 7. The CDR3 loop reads CASSATGGGDSYEQYF. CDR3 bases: TGTGCCAGCAGCGCCACCGGCGGGGGGGACTCCTACGAGCAGTACTTC.

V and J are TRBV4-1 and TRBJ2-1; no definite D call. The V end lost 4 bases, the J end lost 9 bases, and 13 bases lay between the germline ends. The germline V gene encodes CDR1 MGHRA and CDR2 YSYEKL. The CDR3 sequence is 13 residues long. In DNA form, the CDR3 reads TGCGCCAGCAGCCCCCCTCATGGTAGTGAGCAGTTCTTC. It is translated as CASSPPHGSEQFF.

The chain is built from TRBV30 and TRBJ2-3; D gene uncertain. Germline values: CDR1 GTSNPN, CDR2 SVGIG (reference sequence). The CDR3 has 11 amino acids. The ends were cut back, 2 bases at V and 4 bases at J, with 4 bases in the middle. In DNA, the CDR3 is TGTGCCTGGAGTCTAGCAGATACGCAGTATTTT. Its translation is CAWSLADTQYF.

CDR3 coding DNA: TGCGCCAGCAGCTTGTCTAGTAGCGGGAGGGACCAAGAGACCCAGTACTTC. Its translation: CASSLSSSGRDQETQYF. The chain carries TRBV5-1 and TRBJ2-5; 11 nucleotides align to TRBD2. This CDR3 is built from 17 residues. Germline V gene data show CDR1 as SGHRS and CDR2 as YFSETQ. The V gene end was trimmed by 1 base and the J gene end by 0 bases; junction bases not matched to a gene: 5.

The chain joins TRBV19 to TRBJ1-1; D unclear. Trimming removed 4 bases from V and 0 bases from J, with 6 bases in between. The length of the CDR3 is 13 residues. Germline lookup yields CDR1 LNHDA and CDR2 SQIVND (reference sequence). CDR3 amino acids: CASSTSMNTEAFF. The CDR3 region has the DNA TGTGCCAGTAGTACCAGTATGAACACTGAAGCTTTCTTT.

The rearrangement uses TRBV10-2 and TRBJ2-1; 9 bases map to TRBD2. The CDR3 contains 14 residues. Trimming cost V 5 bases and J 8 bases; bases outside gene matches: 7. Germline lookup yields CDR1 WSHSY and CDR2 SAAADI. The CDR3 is CASSLSGSDYEQFF. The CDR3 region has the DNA TGCGCCAGCAGTCTTAGCGGGAGTGACTATGAGCAGTTCTTC.

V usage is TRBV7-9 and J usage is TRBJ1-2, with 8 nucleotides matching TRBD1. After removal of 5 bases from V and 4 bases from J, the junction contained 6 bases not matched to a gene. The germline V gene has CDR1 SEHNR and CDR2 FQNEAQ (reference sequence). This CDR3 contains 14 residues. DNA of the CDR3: TGTGCCAGCAGCCGGACAGGGCAATCCTATGGCTACACCTTC. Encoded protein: CASSRTGQSYGYTF.

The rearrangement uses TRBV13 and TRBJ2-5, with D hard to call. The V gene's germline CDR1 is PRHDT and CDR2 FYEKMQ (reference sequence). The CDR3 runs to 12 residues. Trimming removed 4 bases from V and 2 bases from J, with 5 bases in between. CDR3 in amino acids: CASSSQQETQYF. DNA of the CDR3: TGTGCCAGCAGCTCTCAACAAGAGACCCAGTACTTC. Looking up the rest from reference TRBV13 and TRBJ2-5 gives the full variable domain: AAGVIQSPRHLIKEKRETATLKCYPIPRHDTVYWYQQGPGQDPQFLISFYEKMQSDKGSIPDRFSAQQFSDYHSELNMSSLELGDSALYFCASSSQQETQYFGPGTRLLVL.

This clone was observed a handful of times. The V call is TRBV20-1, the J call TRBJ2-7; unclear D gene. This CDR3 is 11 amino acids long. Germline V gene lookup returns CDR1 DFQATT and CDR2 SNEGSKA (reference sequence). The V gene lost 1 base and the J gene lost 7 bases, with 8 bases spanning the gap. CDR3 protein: CSARASREQYF. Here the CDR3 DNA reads TGCAGTGCTAGAGCGTCGCGGGAGCAGTACTTC.

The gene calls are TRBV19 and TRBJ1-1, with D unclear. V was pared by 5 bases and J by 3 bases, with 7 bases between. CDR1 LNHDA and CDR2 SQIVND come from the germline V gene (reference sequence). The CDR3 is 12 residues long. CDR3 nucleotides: TGTGCCAGTAGTCTTTGGGACACTGAAGCTTTCTTT. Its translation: CASSLWDTEAFF.

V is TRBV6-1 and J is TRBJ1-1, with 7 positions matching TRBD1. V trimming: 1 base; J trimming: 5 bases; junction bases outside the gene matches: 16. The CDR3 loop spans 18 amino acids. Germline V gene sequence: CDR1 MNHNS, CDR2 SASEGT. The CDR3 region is CASSEDWWDSPLNTEAFF. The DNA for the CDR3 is TGTGCCAGCAGTGAAGATTGGTGGGACAGCCCTCTAAATACTGAAGCTTTCTTT.

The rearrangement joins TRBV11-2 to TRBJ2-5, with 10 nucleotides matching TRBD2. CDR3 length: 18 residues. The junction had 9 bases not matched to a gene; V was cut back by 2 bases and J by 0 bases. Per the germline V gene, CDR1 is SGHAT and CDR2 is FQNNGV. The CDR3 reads CASSLFPLSGGYQETQYF. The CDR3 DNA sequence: TGTGCCAGCAGCTTATTTCCCCTTAGCGGGGGGTACCAAGAGACCCAGTACTTC.

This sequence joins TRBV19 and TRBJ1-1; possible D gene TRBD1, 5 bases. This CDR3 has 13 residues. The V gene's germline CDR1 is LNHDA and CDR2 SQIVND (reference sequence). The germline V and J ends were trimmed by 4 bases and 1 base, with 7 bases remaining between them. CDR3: CASSTGTNTEAFF. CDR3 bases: TGTGCCAGTAGTACCGGGACGAACACTGAAGCTTTCTTT. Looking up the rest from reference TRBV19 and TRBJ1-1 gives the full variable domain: DGGITQSPKYLFRKEGQNVTLSCEQNLNHDAMYWYRQDPGQGLRLIYYSQIVNDFQKGDIAEGYSVSREKKESFPLTVTSAQKNPTAFYLCASSTGTNTEAFFGQGTRLTVV.

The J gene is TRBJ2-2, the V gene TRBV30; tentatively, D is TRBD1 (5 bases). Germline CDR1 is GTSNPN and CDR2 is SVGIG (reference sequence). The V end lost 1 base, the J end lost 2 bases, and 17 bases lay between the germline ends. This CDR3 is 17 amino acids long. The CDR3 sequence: CAWSEPPGRSNTGELFF. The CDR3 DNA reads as TGTGCCTGGAGTGAGCCTCCAGGGCGATCAAACACCGGGGAGCTGTTTTTT.